The rows below give T cell receptor beta chains drawn from one sample of a study of OX40 agonist ivuxolimab in advanced cancers. Assay used: immunoSEQ multiplex PCR; TCRdb lists only in-frame clones, some missing. The table has about 64,000 clones, about 83% seen once. Sequenced material: CD4+ or CD8+ T cells sorted from blood, taken in a trial of the OX40 agonist ivuxolimab. The receptors derive from an adult with an advanced solid tumor such as melanoma, head and neck, liver or kidney cancer. The conserved cysteine and the conserved F or W are not part of the CDR3 here.

V gene,J gene,CDR3 protein
TRBV15,TRBJ2-1,ATSGGTSGRKNEQF
TRBV18,TRBJ1-1,ASSITGTGLNTEAF
TRBV5-4,TRBJ2-3,ASSPLAGTTTDTQY
TRBV30,TRBJ2-3,AWSVTGGTDTQY
TRBV5-6,TRBJ1-3,ASSSRTGGRNTIY
TRBV5-1,TRBJ2-5,ASALTGPQY
TRBV19,TRBJ1-2,ASSLGHGYT
TRBV19,TRBJ1-3,ASSITHFSGNTIY
TRBV12-5,TRBJ1-1,ASGLGPIGGTEAF
TRBV5-6,TRBJ1-6,ASSSRAGVYNSPLH
TRBV19,TRBJ1-1,ASSAGGARTEAF
TRBV28,TRBJ2-3,ASSFRPGGTDTQY
TRBV11-3,TRBJ2-7,ASSLGQGAMYEQY
TRBV11-3,TRBJ2-2,ASSVDSYRLYTGELF
TRBV4-1,TRBJ1-1,ASSQGQGNTEAF
TRBV27,TRBJ1-5,ASSPGDRGHQPQH
TRBV5-1,TRBJ2-7,ASSTDRGGVQY
TRBV6-5,TRBJ1-2,ASSYSRRDGYT
TRBV5-4,TRBJ1-4,ASGRDGNEKLF
TRBV13,TRBJ2-7,ASSLQTAYEQY
TRBV19,TRBJ2-3,ASSFSTDTQY
TRBV6-5,TRBJ1-6,ASGLRLNSPLH
TRBV27,TRBJ1-5,ASSSLYSNQPQH
TRBV9,TRBJ2-5,ASSVATGNHETQY
TRBV11-3,TRBJ1-1,ASSLLWDTEAF
TRBV21-1,TRBJ2-5,ASSSQEGQVQETQY
TRBV28,TRBJ2-3,ASRPRTGRGTDTQY
TRBV14,TRBJ2-3,ASNSQGAYTDTQY
TRBV5-1,NA,ASSLIRGHEQY
TRBV5-6,TRBJ2-5,ASSRPRGTQETQY
TRBV7-2,TRBJ2-7,ASSLDLTLTYEQY
TRBV21-1,TRBJ2-1,ASGKGDMTGNEQF
TRBV5-1,TRBJ2-5,ASSLDGRWGETQY
TRBV7-3,TRBJ1-4,ASSLGISGEKLF
TRBV6-5,TRBJ1-2,ASSRGALAYGYT
TRBV4-3,TRBJ2-5,ASSQNGGY
TRBV2,TRBJ2-2,ASGAANTGELF
TRBV5-1,TRBJ1-1,ASSSTGVDGTEAF
TRBV5-6,TRBJ1-5,ASSLGGGPQH
TRBV6-5,TRBJ2-2,ASSYGANTGELF
TRBV12-5,TRBJ2-2,ASGPGTGTGELF
TRBV7-2,TRBJ1-1,ASSVYHENTEAF
TRBV7-9,TRBJ1-5,ASSLAGGNQPQH
TRBV7-2,TRBJ2-3,ASSLGSGSTDTQY
TRBV10-3,TRBJ1-1,AISADRAGSTEAF
TRBV11-3,TRBJ2-7,ASSRGRSSYEQY
TRBV5-4,TRBJ2-6,ASSLVYSGANVLT
TRBV19,TRBJ2-1,ASSPWTGSLDEQF
TRBV19,TRBJ2-1,ASSIGNYNEQF
TRBV5-1,TRBJ1-1,ASSLSSNTEAF
TRBV12-5,TRBJ2-7,ASGPDFQGHEQY
TRBV2,TRBJ1-1,ASSGDRGRDAF
TRBV18,TRBJ2-7,ASTLSQGSYEQY
TRBV6-7,TRBJ1-2,ASSPVSGTGNYGYT
TRBV29-1,TRBJ2-1,SVEGQGNYNEQF